The entry that follows covers one T cell receptor (beta chain) sequence. This clonotype was observed many times. Its recognized antigen is unknown. Base qualities were left out, and no much larger clone turns up one base away. The TCR beta CDR3 regions were amplified from RNA transcripts. For the first round of RT-PCR on the TCR CDR3, the HTBI primer set was used together with the Qiagen OneStep RT-PCR kit. Libraries were constructed in a second round of multiplex PCR, after which size selection and purification were performed. Paired-end sequencing of the libraries was performed with 100 bp reads on an Illumina HiSeq2000. In the original analysis: Raw data were processed with SOAPnuke, discarding reads with adapters, uncalled bases, mean Phred below 15, or no exact constant-primer or identifier match. COPE v1.2.5 was used to merge high-quality paired reads, and clonotypes were defined as unique nucleotide sequences. MiTCR v1.1 was used to align the clonotypes against IMGT TRBV, TRBD and TRBJ reference segments. Analysis was restricted to V-J combinations with a frequency above 0.0001, which covered roughly 99% of repertoires. A TCS score was defined as the ratio of F50 (clonal expansion) to E x V (chaos), with BLOSUM62-based TCRdist applied between CDR3 peptides within each V-J. Welch's t-statistics and random forest reduced fewer than 600 V-J features to about 13, which were used in a naive Bayes classifier (R e1071). The raw public data were reprocessed by TCRdb itself: fastp quality trimming at Q25, MiXCR clonotype calling, in-frame beta chains only. Every CDR3 protein is listed once, alongside the most common genes and DNA of its rows. TCRdb's processing, not the study's, gives the V and J calls here. The table for this sample lists 700,000 or so distinct CDR3 sequences; about 15% of them were counted only once. Around 12% of the sample is taken by the ten largest.

The entry originates in a study of T cells in Graves' hyperthyroidism and ophthalmopathy (dated by TCRdb to between 2017 and 2020). General notes on the study: Peripheral blood samples were taken at initial diagnosis, before any treatment was given. The 95 to 100 discovery patients were randomly divided into training and test sets at a 7:3 ratio. The study also compared thyroid tissue and blood T-cell repertoires from five or six Graves' hyperthyroidism patients. Whether ophthalmopathy could be predicted prospectively was tested in an independent validation cohort made up of 18 to 20 hyperthyroidism patients plus 17 patients who later progressed to ophthalmopathy. To identify distinguishing TCR V-J signatures, a discovery cohort of 95 to 100 patients was used, comprising roughly 45 with Graves' ophthalmopathy and approximately 58 with stable Graves' hyperthyroidism. After blood sampling, hyperthyroidism patients were treated with methimazole at a starting dose of 30 mg daily, and ophthalmopathy patients were treated with high-dose intravenous methylprednisolone. The paper reports TCR Vbeta CDR3 sequencing of 140 or so peripheral blood samples: 43 ophthalmopathy, fewer than 80 hyperthyroidism and around 17 progressor patients. General findings and caveats noted by the study authors: A 13 V-J signature model separated ophthalmopathy from stable hyperthyroidism, with roughly 88% sensitivity and 81% to 83% specificity in cross-validation and 80%/75% in testing. During validation, the model predicted progression to ophthalmopathy a median of about 6.5 months ahead of onset, with approximately 70% sensitivity and more than 72% specificity. Most expanded thyroid clonotypes (frequency above 0.001) were also detected in blood, a finding suggesting that blood repertoires may reflect thyroid immune responses. Sample size was not statistically predetermined, and investigators were not blinded to group allocation.

V sheds 4 bases and J sheds 0 bases, leaving 3 bases between their ends. Based on the germline V gene, the CDR1 and CDR2 sequences are SGHTA and FQGNSA. The CDR3 measures 13 amino acids from cysteine to phenylalanine. The CDR3 DNA has 39 bases and is translated from base 1. Ophthalmopathy patients had moderately to severely active disease, Clinical Activity Score of at least 3, NOSPECS grade of at least 4, and duration under 3 months. Patients with uncontrolled infections, other autoimmune diseases, pregnancy or lactation were excluded. Diagnoses were established on the basis of clinical symptoms, serum thyroxine and TRAb, thyroid ultrasound, and orbital computed tomography. Ficoll-Paque density gradient centrifugation was used to isolate PBMCs from about 9.4 ml of fresh peripheral blood. Total RNA was extracted with Trizol reagent, and quality was checked on an Agilent 2100 Bioanalyzer.

The V gene is TRBV7-2 and the J gene is TRBJ2-2; no confident D gene assignment can be made. This clonotype originated in a woman between 50 and 59 years old with Graves' ophthalmopathy. Sequencing was carried out using blood. DNA sequence: TGTGCCAGCAGCTCCCCGAACACCGGGGAGCTGTTTTTT. This is translated as CASSSPNTGELFF.